Sequencing of this T cell receptor (beta chain) was carried out in a study of prognosis after radiotherapy for stage I lung cancer. Whole-study context: With more than ten men and five to seven women, the cohort's median age was roughly 70 years, range roughly 53–84. Radiotherapy preceded distant metastases in a few patients (median roughly seven months); under 16 showed no significant progression.

The CDR3 is 13 residues long. Trimming shortened V by 0 bases and J by 6 bases, and 5 bases separated the two germline ends. Germline CDR1 and CDR2: SEHNR and FQNEAQ (reference sequence). This clonotype came up many times. Two rounds of multiplex PCR amplified TCR beta CDR3 from genomic DNA. Amplification in first-round PCR relied on primers specific to each TRBV and TRBJ gene. Each CDR3 protein is one row after TCRdb ran MiXCR on the multiplex PCR reads. The table has about 51,000 distinct CDR3 sequences, under 45% seen once. The rearrangement links TRBV7-9 to TRBJ2-2; the D is unclear. The clonotype was recovered from a donor older than 45 with non-small cell lung cancer. The sequences come from PBMCs, collected before or after stereotactic body radiation therapy (not recorded which). CDR3 DNA: TGTGCCAGCAGCTTAGCAGTGGCCGGGGAGCTGTTTTTT. Translation: CASSLAVAGELFF.